These 9 T cell receptor beta chains share one sample of origin, sequenced in a study of response to subunit inactivated influenza vaccine. TCRdb independently ran MiXCR on the RT-PCR reads; one entry per CDR3 protein. The table includes 550,000 to 600,000 distinct CDR3 sequences, about 11% detected once. The starting material was PBMCs from blood, obtained on the day of vaccination. The receptors stem from a man between 50 and 59 years old who received an inactivated influenza vaccine.

Remarks on this clonotype: One end of the junction fails to match germline, which may point to a read error. The CDR3 nucleotides read TGTGCCAGCAATTTATCGGGGGTACAAGAGACCCAGTACTTC. Its translation: CASNLSGVQETQYF. This rearrangement joins TRBV28 to TRBJ2-5, with D possibly matching TRBD2 (6 bases). This CDR3 region has 14 residues. CDR1 is MDHEN and CDR2 is SYDVKM in the germline V gene.

This clonotype was seen a handful of times. The chain couples TRBV4-1 to TRBJ2-4; D remains ambiguous. The germline V gene has CDR1 MGHRA and CDR2 YSYEKL. V was clipped by 0 bases and J by 6 bases, with 15 bases between them. The CDR3 spans 16 residues. The CDR3 spells CASSQDLGVFGNIQYF. CDR3 coding DNA: TGCGCCAGCAGCCAAGATTTGGGCGTATTTGGAAACATTCAGTACTTC.

This clonotype occurred a few times. The chain couples TRBV12-3 or TRBV12-4 to TRBJ2-1, with TRBD2 matching over 12 bases. The J segment lost 5 bases and the V segment lost 5 bases, leaving 4 bases of the junction unmatched. The CDR3 spans 15 residues. The CDR3 DNA is TGTGCCAGCAGTCTACTAGCGGGAGGCAACAATGAGCAGTTCTTC. It is translated as CASSLLAGGNNEQFF.

The chain has TRBV7-9 and TRBJ2-1; D call uncertain. Per germline, CDR1 SEHNR and CDR2 FQNEAQ (reference sequence). The CDR3 has 14 residues. Trimming cost V 1 base and J 5 bases, with 9 bases left between them. CDR3 in amino acids: CASSLDVGDNEQFF. The CDR3, as DNA: TGTGCCAGCAGCTTAGATGTAGGCGACAATGAGCAGTTCTTC.

The chain joins TRBV7-9 to TRBJ2-3, with 9 bases aligning to TRBD1. Germline V gene lookup returns CDR1 SEHNR and CDR2 FQNEAQ (reference sequence). V shed 5 bases and J 4 bases; nucleotides not matched to a gene: 4. This CDR3 has 14 residues. In nucleotides, the CDR3 is TGTGCCAGCAGCCGAGGGACAGGGCCAGATACGCAGTATTTT. This codes for CASSRGTGPDTQYF.

This clonotype was counted at least ten times. The V gene is TRBV27, the J gene TRBJ1-5; TRBD1 is a possible D gene (6 bases). This CDR3 has 14 residues. V was clipped by 6 bases and J by 2 bases, with 11 bases between them. The V gene's germline CDR1 is MNHEY and CDR2 SMNVEV (reference sequence). CDR3 sequence: CASSQQGGNQPQHF. In DNA, the CDR3 is TGTGCCAGCAGCCAACAGGGTGGCAATCAGCCCCAGCATTTT.

This rearrangement joins TRBV18 to TRBJ2-7; 7 bases map to TRBD1. V dropped 2 bases and J dropped 5; count of bases not matched to a gene: 3. CDR1 KGHSH and CDR2 LQKENI come from the germline V gene. This CDR3 has 13 residues. The CDR3 DNA reads as TGTGCCAGCTCACCAAAGGGGGCCCACGAGCAGTACTTC. This translates into CASSPKGAHEQYF.

This clonotype was recorded many times. V and J are TRBV4-3 and TRBJ2-6; D remains unclear. The V and J ends lost 0 bases and 0 bases respectively, with 6 bases between them. Germline V gene sequence: CDR1 LGHNA, CDR2 YSLEER. The CDR3 has 16 residues. CDR3 nucleotides: TGCGCCAGCAGCCAAGACAGCCCCTCTGGGGCCAACGTCCTGACTTTC. Its protein is CASSQDSPSGANVLTF.

The J gene is TRBJ2-2, the V gene TRBV9; 10 bases map to TRBD2. The V and J ends lost 2 bases and 4 bases, in that order; junction bases with no gene match: 5. Per germline, CDR1 SGDLS and CDR2 YYNGEE. The CDR3 totals 16 residues. This CDR3 reads CASSVFSGGATGELFF. In DNA, the CDR3 is TGTGCCAGCAGCGTCTTCAGCGGGGGGGCCACCGGGGAGCTGTTTTTT. The variable domain in full, completed from reference TRBV9 and TRBJ2-2, reads DSGVTQTPKHLITATGQRVTLRCSPRSGDLSVYWYQQSLDQGLQFLIQYYNGEERAKGNILERFSAQQFPDLHSELNLSSLELGDSALYFCASSVFSGGATGELFFGEGSRLTVL.